Listed here is a single TCR beta chain. Its antigen remains unknown. This record belongs to a study of cytomegalovirus exposure and HLA in healthy donors. Study background: Previous work identified 100 million or so unique TCR beta sequences from roughly 170 million T cells. Study findings and constraints: Follow-up analysis seemed to connect common viral pathogens with several of the most significant clusters identified.

Use of 60 Vbeta and 13 Jbeta primers characterized the PCR. The method was immunoSEQ multiplex PCR; TCRdb's version includes in-frame clones alone and lacks a portion of them. This sample has 190,000 or so clones, with over 80% found just once. V was cut by 5 bases and J by 5 bases, with 12 bases left in between. The CDR3 spans 13 residues. Germline loops: CDR1 SGHTA, CDR2 FQGNSA. Sample: PBMCs. The chain uses TRBV7-2 and TRBJ1-2; weak D call: TRBD1 (6 bases). The clonotype originates from a woman aged 45-65 years in good health and CMV-seropositive. The CDR3, as DNA: TGTGCCAGCAGCCTGGATAGGGGGTATGGCTACACCTTC. Its protein is CASSLDRGYGYTF.